The rows below give T cell receptor beta chains drawn from one sample of a study of OX40 agonist ivuxolimab in advanced cancers. Clones were read by immunoSEQ multiplex PCR, and TCRdb kept only the in-frame ones, dropping some. The sample has roughly 80,000 clones; roughly 87% are singletons. Sample: CD4+ or CD8+ T cells sorted from blood, taken in a trial of the OX40 agonist ivuxolimab. The receptors originated from an adult with an advanced solid tumor such as melanoma, head and neck, liver or kidney cancer. The CDR3 runs from the conserved cysteine through the conserved F or W. The D gene is left open where the match is weak. Clone size appears in some rows only: once, few, many, or a class for an expanded clone.

d_call	v_call	clone_size	j_call	cdr3_nt	cdr3_aa
NA	TRBV7-5	NA	TRBJ1-3	TGTGCCAGCAGCTTAGATGGGACAGGGACTGGAAACACCATATATTTT	CASSLDGTGTGNTIYF
TRBD2	TRBV11-2	NA	TRBJ2-3	TGTGCCAGCAGCTTAGTCGTCGGCGGGGGGAGCACAGATACGCAGTATTTT	CASSLVVGGGSTDTQYF
NA	TRBV5-4	NA	TRBJ1-1	TGTGCCAGCACCGCGGGAGGCTCTCACACTGAAGCTTTCTTT	CASTAGGSHTEAFF
NA	TRBV6-5	NA	TRBJ2-3	TGTGCCAGCAGTAGTACCACAGATACGCAGTATTTT	CASSSTTDTQYF
NA	TRBV18	NA	TRBJ1-2	TGTGCCAGCTCACCACCGAGCGGCTTCTATGGCTACACCTTC	CASSPPSGFYGYTF
NA	TRBV23-1	once	TRBJ2-7	TGCGCCAGCAGTCTGCCCTACGAGCAGTACTTC	CASSLPYEQYF
NA	TRBV29-1	NA	TRBJ1-2	TGCAGCGTCGAAAAATGGGGTGGCTACACCTTC	CSVEKWGGYTF
NA	TRBV2	few	TRBJ1-2	TGTGCCAGCAACCTCCTCGACAGGAACTATGGCTACACCTTC	CASNLLDRNYGYTF
NA	TRBV6-1	NA	TRBJ1-4	TGTGCCAGCAGGCAGGGTACTAATGAAAAACTGTTTTTT	CASRQGTNEKLFF
NA	TRBV6-5	NA	TRBJ1-4	TGTGCCAGCAGTTACATGGGGACAACTAATGAAAAACTGTTTTTT	CASSYMGTTNEKLFF
NA	TRBV15	NA	TRBJ1-1	TGTGCCACCACTTCCGATCTGGGGGGGGCTTTCTTT	CATTSDLGGAFF
NA	TRBV2	NA	TRBJ2-1	TGTGCCGTTATACCGGGACTGACGTACAATGAGCAGTTCTTC	CAVIPGLTYNEQFF
NA	TRBV19	NA	TRBJ2-1	TGTGCCAGTAGTATGGGGACCCAAAACGTGAAGTTCTTC	CASSMGTQNVKFF
NA	TRBV2	NA	TRBJ1-5	TGTGCCAGCAGCGAACAGGGCAATCCGCAGCCCCAGCATTTT	CASSEQGNPQPQHF
NA	TRBV11-2	NA	TRBJ2-7	TGTGCCAGCAGCTTCGGGGCACGGAGGGGTGAGCAGTACTTC	CASSFGARRGEQYF
NA	TRBV6-4	NA	TRBJ1-5	TGTGCCAGCAGTGCGGAGGGGCGAGGGCCCCAGCATTTT	CASSAEGRGPQHF
NA	TRBV2	NA	TRBJ1-1	TGTGCCAGCAGTGAAGACGGGATAATGAACACTGAAGCTTTCTTT	CASSEDGIMNTEAFF
NA	TRBV6-5	NA	TRBJ1-1	TGTGCCAGCAGTTACCGCCCCCGACACAGGAACACTGAAGCTTTCTTT	CASSYRPRHRNTEAFF
NA	TRBV2	NA	TRBJ2-4	TGTGCCAGCACACTGGGACACCCGGGAGCCAAAAACATTCAGTACTTC	CASTLGHPGAKNIQYF
NA	TRBV5-1	NA	TRBJ2-1	TGCGCCAGCAGGCAGGGCCTTACCACCTACAATGAGCAGTTCTTC	CASRQGLTTYNEQFF
NA	TRBV18	NA	TRBJ2-1	TGTGCCAGCTCACCAGAGGACGGCTACAATGAGCAGTTCTTC	CASSPEDGYNEQFF
NA	TRBV6-6	NA	TRBJ2-7	TGTGCCAGCAGTTATGCGTTGGAGCAGTACTTC	CASSYALEQYF
NA	TRBV5-1	NA	TRBJ2-1	TGCGCCAGCAGCTACCGTTACAATGAGCAGTTCTTC	CASSYRYNEQFF
NA	TRBV5-1	once	TRBJ2-3	TGCGCCAGCAGTTTAGGGGGTTTCACAGATACGCAGTATTTT	CASSLGGFTDTQYF
NA	TRBV7-3	NA	TRBJ1-1	TGTGCCAGCGCGCCAGGGGCAATGAACACTGAAGCTTTCTTT	CASAPGAMNTEAFF
NA	TRBV6-4	NA	TRBJ1-2	TGTGCCAGCAGTGGGTCCGGCTATGGCTACACCTTC	CASSGSGYGYTF
NA	TRBV21-1	once	TRBJ1-6	TGTGCCAGCAGCAAAGAATGCGGACAGGCTAATTCACCCCTCCACTTT	CASSKECGQANSPLHF
NA	TRBV7-8	NA	TRBJ2-7	TGTGCCAGCAGCTTAGGCAGGCGCCCTCGGGAGCAGTACTTC	CASSLGRRPREQYF
NA	TRBV2	NA	TRBJ1-2	TGTGCCAGCAGTGTGGAGGGGGGGGACTATGGCTACACCTTC	CASSVEGGDYGYTF
NA	TRBV5-1	NA	TRBJ1-1	TGCGCCAGCAGCCCGAATGACCAGGGTGAAGCTTTCTTT	CASSPNDQGEAFF
NA	TRBV19	NA	TRBJ2-3	TGTGCCAGTAGTAACCAGCGGACTAGCACAGATACGCAGTATTTT	CASSNQRTSTDTQYF
NA	TRBV6-1	NA	TRBJ1-3	TGTGCCAGCACCTTGGACAGCTCTGGAAACACCATATATTTT	CASTLDSSGNTIYF
TRBD2	TRBV7-3	NA	TRBJ2-1	TGTGCCAGCAGCTTAACGCTAGCGGGACCAAATGAGCAGTTCTTC	CASSLTLAGPNEQFF
NA	TRBV5-1	NA	TRBJ1-5	TGCGCCAGCAGCTTGATGGGAGAAAGCAATCAGCCCCAGCATTTT	CASSLMGESNQPQHF
NA	TRBV7-9	NA	TRBJ1-2	TGTGCCAGCAGCTCGACGAGGGGCGAGCGTTATGGCTACACCTTC	CASSSTRGERYGYTF
NA	TRBV5-1	NA	TRBJ2-5	TGCGCCAGCAGCTTGGCCGCCTGGGTTGAGACCCAGTACTTC	CASSLAAWVETQYF
NA	TRBV6-5	NA	TRBJ1-2	TGTGCCAGCAGTCCCCACGGGGGAGGCTACACCTTC	CASSPHGGGYTF
NA	TRBV9	NA	TRBJ1-2	TGTGCCAGCAGCGCAGGACGGAACTATGGCTACACCTTC	CASSAGRNYGYTF
NA	TRBV30	NA	TRBJ1-2	TGTGCCTGGAGTGTTCGCGGCTATGGCTACACCTTC	CAWSVRGYGYTF
TRBD2	TRBV7-8	once	TRBJ2-5	TGTGCCAGCAGCTTAGGACTAGCGGAACGGGAGACCCAGTACTTC	CASSLGLAERETQYF
NA	TRBV7-8	NA	TRBJ2-7	TGTGCCAGCAGCTTGCAAACCCGTCGCTTAGGGGTAGAGCAGTACTTC	CASSLQTRRLGVEQYF
NA	TRBV28	NA	TRBJ1-2	TGTGCCAGCAGTTTAGAGCCCGTGAACTATGGCTACACCTTC	CASSLEPVNYGYTF
NA	TRBV28	NA	TRBJ2-1	TGTGCCAGCAGTTTATTAATTCCCGAGCAGTTCTTC	CASSLLIPEQFF
NA	TRBV30	NA	TRBJ1-5	TGTGCCTGGAAAGAGGCCCCGGGCCAGCCCCAGCATTTT	CAWKEAPGQPQHF
TRBD1	TRBV6-5	NA	TRBJ2-7	TGTGCCAGCAGTTTACCGGGACAGGGCTCCTACGAGCAGTACTTC	CASSLPGQGSYEQYF
TRBD1	TRBV25-1	NA	TRBJ1-5	TGTGCCAGCAGTGCGGCGGACAGGGGGAATCAGCCCCAGCATTTT	CASSAADRGNQPQHF
NA	TRBV5-6	few	TRBJ2-5	TGTGCCAGCAGCTTGGCCAGGAGAGAGACCCAGTACTTC	CASSLARRETQYF
NA	TRBV7-3	once	TRBJ2-7	TGTGCCAGCAGCTTAGTTGAGGGACCCTACGAGCAGTACTTC	CASSLVEGPYEQYF
NA	TRBV7-9	NA	TRBJ1-1	TGTGCCAGCAGCTTAGGTGTTGGACACAGGAACACTGAAGCTTTCTTT	CASSLGVGHRNTEAFF
TRBD1	TRBV6-5	NA	TRBJ1-6	TGTGCCAGCACCGGGACAGTCAATAATTCACCCCTCCACTTT	CASTGTVNNSPLHF
NA	TRBV7-2	once	TRBJ2-1	TGTGCCAGCAGCTTAGCTCGGCTGACCGACAATGAGCAGTTCTTC	CASSLARLTDNEQFF
NA	TRBV7-2	NA	TRBJ1-1	TGTGCCAGCAGCCCCCGCAGGGGTACTGAAGCTTTCTTT	CASSPRRGTEAFF
NA	TRBV4-1	NA	TRBJ2-7	TGCGCCAGCAGCCGGACAGATCGGATTTACGAGCAGTACTTC	CASSRTDRIYEQYF
TRBD1	TRBV6-5	NA	TRBJ1-6	TGTGCCAGCAGTTTCCGGGACAGGGGGCCTTCACCCCTCCACTTT	CASSFRDRGPSPLHF
NA	TRBV27	few	TRBJ1-2	TGTGCCAGCAGCCCTCGGGACCTCTATGGCTACACCTTC	CASSPRDLYGYTF
TRBD1	TRBV28	once	TRBJ2-7	TGTGCCAGCACTCGTTCCGGGACAGGGGCCTACGAGCAGTACTTC	CASTRSGTGAYEQYF
NA	TRBV25-1	NA	TRBJ1-5	TGTGCCAGCAGTGAACCAGGCCAAGTTCAGCCCCAGCATTTT	CASSEPGQVQPQHF